The 24 T cell receptor beta chains listed next were all sequenced from one sample in a study of identical twins. TCRdb fed the 5' RACE reads into MiXCR, producing one record per CDR3 protein. In the table there are 200,000 to 250,000 distinct CDR3 sequences, 6% to 7% of which are singletons. The data also belong to a second study, concerning T cells expressing NK-cell markers.

Sequenced: CD8+ T cells sorted from blood. The receptors shown here come from a woman between 18 and 29 years old in good health.

This clonotype has ten or more counts. V and J are TRBV7-9 and TRBJ1-2; D gene uncertain. In germline, CDR1 is SEHNR, CDR2 FQNEAQ (reference sequence). CDR3 length equals 13 residues. V dropped 4 bases and J dropped 0 bases, with 6 bases sitting between them. CDR3: CASSSHANYGYTF. CDR3 bases: TGTGCCAGCAGCTCACACGCTAACTATGGCTACACCTTC.

The chain carries TRBV6-6 and TRBJ2-3; no firm D call. The V end lost 6 bases, the J end lost 6 bases, and 10 bases lay between the germline ends. Germline V lookup: CDR1 MNHNY, CDR2 SVGAGI (reference sequence). This CDR3 has 12 amino acids. CDR3 sequence (DNA): TGTGCCAGCAGGGCCGGGCGGGATACGCAGTATTTT. Protein: CASRAGRDTQYF.

This clonotype was counted between two and nine times. This chain links TRBV9 with TRBJ2-3, with 9 positions matching TRBD2. This CDR3 contains 16 residues. CDR1 is SGDLS and CDR2 is YYNGEE in the germline V gene. After removal of 0 bases from V and 1 base from J, the junction contained 3 bases not matched to a gene. In DNA form, the CDR3 reads TGTGCCAGCAGCGTAGCTGTAGCGGGGGGCACAGATACGCAGTATTTT. It translates to CASSVAVAGGTDTQYF.

The V call is TRBV12-3 or TRBV12-4, the J call TRBJ2-3; 9 bases match TRBD2. The CDR3 totals 15 residues. V lost 3 bases and J lost 6; bases outside the gene matches: 7. The CDR3 region has the DNA TGTGCCAGCAGTTTCGGGGGCGGGGGGGCGGATACGCAGTATTTT. Residues: CASSFGGGGADTQYF.

This clonotype appeared a few times. The chain joins TRBV7-2 to TRBJ2-7; D unclear. The CDR3 covers 13 residues. Germline V CDR1 and CDR2: SGHTA, FQGNSA. Trimming stripped 2 bases from V and 3 bases from J, with 8 bases between. CDR3 coding DNA: TGTGCCAGCAGCTTAACATCTCGCTACGAGCAGTACTTC. This gives the protein CASSLTSRYEQYF. Combining the CDR3 with reference TRBV7-2 and TRBJ2-7 gives the whole variable domain GAGVSQSPSNKVTEKGKDVELRCDPISGHTALYWYRQSLGQGLEFLIYFQGNSAPDKSGLPSDRFSAERTGGSVSTLTIQRTQQEDSAVYLCASSLTSRYEQYFGPGTRLTVT.

In this sample, this clonotype turned up many times. The rearrangement uses TRBV11-2 and TRBJ2-2; D ambiguous. Trimming left V 5 bases short and J 2 bases short, with 9 bases between. This CDR3 contains 14 residues. Germline loops: CDR1 SGHAT, CDR2 FQNNGV. This CDR3 reads CASSPPGNTGELFF. The CDR3 nucleotides read TGTGCCAGCAGCCCCCCGGGCAACACCGGGGAGCTGTTTTTT.

This chain links TRBV2 with TRBJ2-7; D is undetermined. V shed 3 bases and J shed 2 bases, with 8 bases lying between them. The CDR3 consists of 13 residues. Germline V lookup: CDR1 SNHLY, CDR2 FYNNEI. The CDR3 reads CASSELVTYEQYF. CDR3 DNA: TGTGCCAGCAGTGAGTTGGTTACCTACGAGCAGTACTTC.

This clonotype was observed a handful of times. The chain recombines TRBV11-2 with TRBJ2-7, with TRBD1 identical over 8 bases. CDR3 length equals 11 residues. CDR1 and CDR2 (germline): SGHAT, FQNNGV. The V segment lost 5 bases and the J segment 12 bases; nucleotides outside the gene matches: 6. The CDR3 loop is CASSETGTGYF. The DNA for the CDR3 is TGTGCCAGCAGCGAAACCGGGACAGGGTACTTC.

This clonotype was counted a few times. V and J are TRBV11-3 and TRBJ2-7, with D uncertain. The germline gives CDR1 SGHNT, CDR2 YENEEA. The CDR3 loop spans 13 amino acids. The V end was cut by 1 base, the J end by 7 bases, with 11 bases between. This chain's CDR3 is CASSLGPPREQYF. The CDR3 DNA sequence: TGTGCCAGCAGCTTAGGCCCCCCACGGGAGCAGTACTTC.

This clonotype was recorded at least ten times. The CDR3 region is CASSFARGSNQPQHF. CDR3 DNA: TGTGCCAGCAGCTTTGCCAGGGGAAGCAATCAGCCCCAGCATTTT. This chain uses TRBV5-5 with TRBJ1-5; TRBD1 is a possible D gene (6 bases). The V end was cut by 2 bases, the J end by 1 base, with 10 bases between. This CDR3 is 15 amino acids long. Germline CDR1 and CDR2: SGHKS and YYEKEE (reference sequence).

This clonotype was observed a few times. This chain connects TRBV7-9 to TRBJ2-3, with D unclear. Looked up from germline, CDR1 is SEHNR and CDR2 is FQNEAQ (reference sequence). Trimming took off 2 bases at V and 5 bases at J, with 14 bases between the two ends. This CDR3 has 15 amino acids. The CDR3 loop is CASSLSDVYEDTQYF. CDR3 in DNA: TGTGCCAGCAGCTTATCGGATGTGTATGAAGATACGCAGTATTTT. Full variable domain (outside the CDR3, taken from reference TRBV7-9 and TRBJ2-3): DTGVSQNPRHKITKRGQNVTFRCDPISEHNRLYWYRQTLGQGPEFLTYFQNEAQLEKSRLLSDRFSAERPKGSFSTLEIQRTEQGDSAMYLCASSLSDVYEDTQYFGPGTRLTVL.

The chain has TRBV12-3 or TRBV12-4 and TRBJ2-2; D is uncertain. V lost 8 bases and J lost 6, with 10 bases in between. The CDR3 has 12 amino acids. The CDR3 DNA sequence: TGTGCCAGCGGCCTCTCAGCCGGGGAGCTGTTTTTT. It is translated as CASGLSAGELFF.

The rearrangement joins TRBV4-3 to TRBJ2-5; TRBD1 matches 8 bases. The V and J ends lost 0 bases and 5 bases, in that order; junction bases with no gene match: 8. The length of the CDR3 is 16 residues. The germline gives CDR1 LGHNA, CDR2 YSLEER. This CDR3 is CASSQDRAGGLETQYF. The CDR3 DNA reads TGCGCCAGCAGCCAAGATCGGGCAGGGGGCCTGGAGACCCAGTACTTC.

The chain recombines TRBV4-1 with TRBJ2-3; 9 bases map to TRBD2. The CDR3 is 17 amino acids. Unmatched junction bases numbered 7, after V lost 1 base and J lost 2 bases. Looked up from germline, CDR1 is MGHRA and CDR2 is YSYEKL. The CDR3 reads CASSQAWREGFTDTQYF. CDR3 nucleotides: TGCGCCAGCAGCCAAGCTTGGCGGGAGGGATTCACAGATACGCAGTATTTT.

This clonotype was found many times. The rearrangement uses TRBV6-1 and TRBJ1-4; D is uncertain. The germline V gene encodes CDR1 MNHNS and CDR2 SASEGT. With 7 bases removed from V and 0 bases from J, the gap between germline ends came to 6 bases. The CDR3 sequence is 13 residues long. CDR3 amino acids: CASIMATNEKLFF. The CDR3 DNA reads as TGTGCCAGCATCATGGCAACTAATGAAAAACTGTTTTTT.

In this sample, this clonotype turned up many times. The CDR3, as DNA: TGTGCCAGCATCAACGGGTACGATGAGCAGTTCTTC. Its translation: CASINGYDEQFF. The chain employs TRBV6-6 and TRBJ2-1, with D uncertain. Germline-derived CDR1 and CDR2 are MNHNY and SVGAGI (reference sequence). V was pared by 7 bases and J by 8 bases, with 12 bases between. The CDR3 loop spans 12 amino acids.

This clonotype has more than one count but fewer than ten. The V gene is TRBV4-2, the J gene TRBJ2-3; 8 bases are shared with TRBD2. CDR3 length equals 17 residues. Germline V gives CDR1 LGHNA, CDR2 YNFKEQ. The V segment lost 0 bases and the J segment 1 base; nucleotides outside the gene matches: 6. The CDR3 sequence is CASSQERGGFRTDTQYF. CDR3 nucleotide sequence: TGTGCCAGCAGCCAAGAACGGGGGGGGTTCCGCACAGATACGCAGTATTTT.

This clonotype was seen many times. The chain links TRBV7-9 to TRBJ1-5; a weak D match, TRBD1 (5 bases). The germline V gene has CDR1 SEHNR and CDR2 FQNEAQ (reference sequence). V was cut by 4 bases and J by 3 bases, with 13 bases left in between. The CDR3 is 15 amino acids. The CDR3 spells CASSSSGVPNQPQHF. The CDR3 DNA is TGTGCCAGCAGCTCCTCGGGGGTCCCCAATCAGCCCCAGCATTTT.

V usage is TRBV30 and J usage is TRBJ2-1; D is undetermined. The CDR3 is 13 amino acids. CDR1 and CDR2 from the germline V gene are GTSNPN and SVGIG (reference sequence). The V end lost 0 bases, the J end lost 2 bases, and 5 bases lay between the germline ends. The CDR3 nucleotides read TGTGCCTGGAGTGTAGGTCCCTACAATGAGCAGTTCTTC. Amino acid sequence: CAWSVGPYNEQFF.

The rearrangement uses TRBV19 and TRBJ1-1; weak D call: TRBD1 (6 bases). Trimming cost V 2 bases and J 3 bases, with 10 bases left between them. Germline V gives CDR1 LNHDA, CDR2 SQIVND (reference sequence). CDR3 size: 14 residues. The DNA of the CDR3 is TGTGCCAGTAGTATATGGGGGGCGGACACTGAAGCTTTCTTT. It specifies CASSIWGADTEAFF. Full variable domain (outside the CDR3, taken from reference TRBV19 and TRBJ1-1): DGGITQSPKYLFRKEGQNVTLSCEQNLNHDAMYWYRQDPGQGLRLIYYSQIVNDFQKGDIAEGYSVSREKKESFPLTVTSAQKNPTAFYLCASSIWGADTEAFFGQGTRLTVV.

A few counts support this clonotype. CDR3 coding DNA: TGTGCCAGCATCCCCGGGGAGAAACGGGATACGCAGTATTTT. Amino acids: CASIPGEKRDTQYF. The J gene is TRBJ2-3, the V gene TRBV7-8; a possible D gene is TRBD2 (5 bases). CDR3 length equals 14 residues. Trimming removed 7 bases at V and 6 bases at J, with 17 bases between. CDR1 and CDR2 from the germline V gene are SGHVS and FQNEAQ.

This clonotype was seen a few times. The V gene is TRBV12-3 or TRBV12-4, the J gene TRBJ1-1; maybe TRBD1 (6 bases). This CDR3 is built from 15 residues. V lost 4 bases, J lost 6 bases, and 18 bases lay in between. The CDR3 loop reads CASSWGAGVGSEAFF. As DNA, the CDR3 is TGTGCCAGCAGTTGGGGGGCGGGGGTAGGGTCTGAAGCTTTCTTT.

A few counts support this clonotype. The J gene is TRBJ2-6, the V gene TRBV27, with D unclear. The CDR3 length is 14 residues. In germline, CDR1 is MNHEY, CDR2 SMNVEV (reference sequence). V lost 6 bases to trimming and J lost 3 bases, with 9 bases between them. DNA of the CDR3: TGTGCCAGCAGGGAAGGGTTTGGGGCCAACGTCCTGACTTTC. The encoded protein is CASREGFGANVLTF.

This clonotype was detected only a few times. J is TRBJ1-1 and V is TRBV20-1, with TRBD1 matching over 7 bases. CDR1 and CDR2 (germline): DFQATT, SNEGSKA (reference sequence). The CDR3 length is 15 residues. V lost 1 base and J lost 1; bases outside the gene matches: 6. CDR3 DNA: TGCAGTGCTAGAGCGCGACAGGGCCGGAACACTGAAGCTTTCTTT. Translating it yields CSARARQGRNTEAFF.